Detailed here is one T cell receptor beta chain. What it binds is unknown. The ends lost 3 bases at V and 5 bases at J; junction bases unmatched: 5. Germline V lookup: CDR1 SGHTA, CDR2 FQGNSA. This CDR3 contains 15 residues. The data derive from a study of T cell responses to AZD1222 COVID-19 vaccine. Whole-study results and caveats: None of the repertoires were sampled until the peak T cell response had passed. Nearly half of the spike-specific TCRs reportedly recognize variant regions that carry no mutations.

Clones were sequenced by immunoSEQ multiplex PCR, and TCRdb holds only the in-frame ones, with some missing. The table shows tens of thousands of clones, with 75% to 85% occurring only once. The rearrangement joins TRBV7-2 to TRBJ2-5; TRBD2 matches 11 bases. The TCR originated in an adult in good health. The sample consisted of peripheral blood, taken on day 0 of AZD1222 vaccination. The CDR3 DNA reads TGTGCCAGCAGCTTTTCTTGGACTAGCGGGGAGACCCAGTACTTC. Encoded protein: CASSFSWTSGETQYF.